This T cell receptor beta chain was documented in a study of cytomegalovirus exposure and HLA in healthy donors. Study outcomes and limitations: TCR beta V segments were, for the most part, productive about 87% or about 30% of the time in an earlier analysis. In a later analysis, most CMV-associated TCR beta chains appeared HLA-restricted. At a 0.05 false discovery rate, a later analysis found 16,951 TCR beta sequences to be associated with HLA alleles.

A few counts support this clone. Its antigen is not known. PCR used 60 Vbeta primers and 13 Jbeta primers. Produced via immunoSEQ multiplex PCR; TCRdb's table is partial and in-frame only. Here the sample spans fewer than 250,000 clones, 65% to 75% being singletons. Trimming stripped 7 bases from V and 2 bases from J, with 12 bases between. CDR3 length: 15 residues. Per germline, CDR1 SNHLY and CDR2 FYNNEI. The V gene is TRBV2, the J gene TRBJ1-6; the D gene is possibly TRBD1 (5 bases). This clonotype was sampled from a man aged 30-40 years in good health and CMV-seropositive. The sequenced sample was PBMCs. Here the CDR3 reads CASMGGWPYNSPLHF. CDR3 DNA: TGTGCCAGCATGGGGGGGTGGCCCTATAATTCACCCCTCCACTTT.